This T cell receptor beta chain was obtained from a study of blood T cell repertoires in COVID-19. Study background: The samples span acute and convalescent COVID-19 from the United States, Italy and Spain.

Seattle's enrolled individuals joined amid active infection and were then monitored longitudinally. To note about this clone: Different DNA sequences within this sample yield the same CDR3.

Germline CDR1 and CDR2: SGHRS and YFSETQ. Trimming pared 0 bases from V and 7 bases from J, leaving 8 bases between. The CDR3 consists of 13 residues. In the authors' methods: Amplification of reference gene primers was used by the study to estimate nucleated cell counts. Repertoires were generated with immunoSEQ multiplex PCR, while TCRdb's copy carries only in-frame clones and drops some. V and J calls and clone size are those listed in that table; D and trimming were worked out from the DNA. The data show over 400,000 clones, with roughly nine tenths seen just once and 7.8% held by the top ten. The TCR was taken from a woman between 45 and 60 years old with COVID-19, enrolled during active disease. The sample consisted of peripheral blood. The chain links TRBV5-1 to TRBJ1-5; D unclear. The CDR3 reads CASSLGGDQPQHF. Here the CDR3 DNA reads TGCGCCAGCAGCTTGGGGGGAGACCAGCCCCAGCATTTT.